The 8 T cell receptor beta chains below all came from one sample that was sequenced in a study of Ad26.COV2.S vaccination and SARS-CoV-2 variants. Treatment of the sample: 19 received Ad26.COV2.S at low or high dose, single or two shots; about 5 received placebo; per-sample allocation not given. Sampling took place 63 days after the first vaccine or placebo injection. The table came from immunoSEQ multiplex PCR; TCRdb's copy has only in-frame clones and leaves some out. Among some 320,000 clones listed, 86% were seen once. Specimen: peripheral blood, collected in a trial of Ad26.COV2.S vaccine versus placebo. These receptors were collected from a person between 18 and 65 years old who received the Ad26.COV2.S COVID-19 vaccine or a placebo.

The chain combines TRBV7-3 with TRBJ1-1, with D possibly being TRBD1 (6 bases). The V gene's germline CDR1 is SGHTA and CDR2 FQGTGA. The V end lost 2 bases, the J end lost 6 bases, and 10 bases lay between the germline ends. The CDR3 loop spans 13 amino acids. CDR3 DNA: TGTGCCAGCAGCTTATACAGGGACGCTGAAGCTTTCTTT. Residues: CASSLYRDAEAFF.

This rearrangement joins TRBV11-2 to TRBJ1-5; unclear D gene. This CDR3 is 15 amino acids long. Germline CDR1 is SGHAT and CDR2 is FQNNGV. Trimming removed 1 base from V and 1 base from J, with 8 bases in between. CDR3 in DNA: TGTGCCAGCAGCTTAGGAGACACCAGCAATCAGCCCCAGCATTTT. Translated, it gives CASSLGDTSNQPQHF.

The V and J genes are TRBV4-1 and TRBJ2-7; weak D call: TRBD1 (7 bases). The CDR3 runs to 18 residues. Germline lookup yields CDR1 MGHRA and CDR2 YSYEKL. The V end lost 1 base, the J end lost 0 bases, and 19 bases lay between the germline ends. This CDR3 reads CASSQVDRWGDSSYEQYF. The CDR3, as DNA: TGCGCCAGCAGCCAAGTAGACAGGTGGGGGGACAGCTCCTACGAGCAGTACTTC.

The rearrangement joins TRBV3-1 (or the pseudogene TRBV3-2) to TRBJ2-7, with 7 bases identical to TRBD1. V lost 2 bases to trimming and J lost 6 bases; unmatched junction nucleotides: 4. Germline V gene data show CDR1 as LGHDT and CDR2 as YNNKEL (reference sequence). There are 13 residues in the CDR3. The CDR3 DNA sequence: TGTGCCAGCAGCCAAACAGGGGTTGGCGAGCAGTACTTC. Encoded protein: CASSQTGVGEQYF.

V gene TRBV11-2 combines with J gene TRBJ2-1; the match to TRBD2 covers 9 bases. The CDR3 is 15 residues long. The germline V gene encodes CDR1 SGHAT and CDR2 FQNNGV. V lost 4 bases, J lost 4 bases, and 5 bases stayed unmatched. The DNA of the CDR3 is TGTGCCAGCAGCTATAGCGGGGGAGGATACAATGAGCAGTTCTTC. Translation gives CASSYSGGGYNEQFF.

The chain uses TRBV7-2 and TRBJ1-6, with D unresolved. CDR1 SGHTA and CDR2 FQGNSA come from the germline V gene. The CDR3 spans 15 residues. Trimming stripped 5 bases from V and 7 bases from J, with 15 bases between. CDR3 region: CASSQILGGNSPLHF. In DNA, the CDR3 is TGTGCCAGCAGCCAAATCTTGGGAGGAAATTCACCCCTCCACTTT. The variable domain in full, completed from reference TRBV7-2 and TRBJ1-6, reads GAGVSQSPSNKVTEKGKDVELRCDPISGHTALYWYRQSLGQGLEFLIYFQGNSAPDKSGLPSDRFSAERTGGSVSTLTIQRTQQEDSAVYLCASSQILGGNSPLHFGNGTRLTVT.

The chain couples TRBV6-5 to TRBJ2-5; possible D gene TRBD2, 6 bases. Trimming stripped 7 bases from V and 1 base from J, with 10 bases between. The CDR3 is made up of 13 amino acids. Germline values: CDR1 MNHEY, CDR2 SVGAGI. The CDR3 DNA sequence: TGTGCCAGCAAGGCGGGGATCCAAGAGACCCAGTACTTC. This encodes CASKAGIQETQYF.

A single count supports this clone. Other DNA sequences of this sample code for an identical CDR3. The rearrangement links TRBV4-3 to TRBJ2-7; D is uncertain. Germline V CDR1 and CDR2: LGHNA, YSLEER. The CDR3 extends over 11 amino acids. With 3 bases removed from V and 3 bases from J, the gap between germline ends came to 3 bases. The CDR3 DNA reads as TGCGCCAGCAGCCATGGCTACGAGCAGTACTTC. Its translation is CASSHGYEQYF.